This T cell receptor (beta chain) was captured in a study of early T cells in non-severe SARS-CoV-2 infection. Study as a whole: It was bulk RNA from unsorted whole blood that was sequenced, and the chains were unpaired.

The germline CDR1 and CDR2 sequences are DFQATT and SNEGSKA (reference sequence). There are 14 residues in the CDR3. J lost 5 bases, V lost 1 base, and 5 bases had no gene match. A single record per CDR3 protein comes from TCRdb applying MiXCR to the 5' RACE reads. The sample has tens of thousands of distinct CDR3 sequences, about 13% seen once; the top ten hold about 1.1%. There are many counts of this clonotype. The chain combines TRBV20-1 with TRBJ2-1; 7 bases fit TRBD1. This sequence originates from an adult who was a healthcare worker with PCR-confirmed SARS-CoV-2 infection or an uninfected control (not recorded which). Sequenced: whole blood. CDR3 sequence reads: CSARGGQSDNEQFF. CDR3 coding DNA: TGCAGTGCTAGAGGGGGACAGTCAGACAATGAGCAGTTCTTC.